These 4 T cell receptor beta chains originate from one sample sequenced in a study of blood T cell repertoires in COVID-19. TCRdb's table, derived via immunoSEQ multiplex PCR, lists solely in-frame clones and lacks some. The sample has 99,000 or so clones, about 80% seen once. Sequencing was carried out using peripheral blood. The receptors come from a woman older than 75 with active or convalescent COVID-19.

V usage is TRBV19 and J usage is TRBJ1-2; 8 nucleotides line up with TRBD1. The CDR3 is made up of 12 amino acids. Losses at the gene ends were 4 bases for V and 6 bases for J; bases not matched to a gene: 1. Germline V lookup: CDR1 LNHDA, CDR2 SQIVND (reference sequence). This CDR3 is CASSKGQDGYTF. The CDR3, as DNA: TGTGCCAGTAGTAAGGGACAGGATGGCTACACCTTC.

The chain combines TRBV20-1 with TRBJ2-1; the D gene is possibly TRBD2 (6 bases). CDR1 is DFQATT, CDR2 SNEGSKA, per germline (reference sequence). The CDR3 is 11 residues long. With 6 bases removed from V and 10 bases from J, the gap between germline ends came to 13 bases. CDR3 sequence reads: CSAVDYPEQFF. The CDR3 bases are TGCAGTGCCGTGGACTACCCCGAGCAGTTCTTC.

The V call is TRBV7-9, the J call TRBJ2-2; weak D call: TRBD1 (6 bases). The germline V gene encodes CDR1 SEHNR and CDR2 FQNEAQ (reference sequence). This CDR3 comprises 12 residues. Between the trimmed V and J ends, which lost 5 bases and 7 bases, there was a span of 8 bases. CDR3 nucleotides: TGTGCCAGCAGCCGGACAGACGGGGAGCTGTTTTTT. Amino acid sequence: CASSRTDGELFF.

This sequence joins TRBV5-1 and TRBJ2-3; D remains ambiguous. The CDR3 extends over 11 amino acids. Trimming pared 5 bases from V and 2 bases from J, leaving 3 bases between. CDR1 is SGHRS and CDR2 is YFSETQ in the germline V gene. CDR3 sequence reads: CASSYTDTQYF. The CDR3, as DNA: TGCGCCAGCAGTTACACAGATACGCAGTATTTT.